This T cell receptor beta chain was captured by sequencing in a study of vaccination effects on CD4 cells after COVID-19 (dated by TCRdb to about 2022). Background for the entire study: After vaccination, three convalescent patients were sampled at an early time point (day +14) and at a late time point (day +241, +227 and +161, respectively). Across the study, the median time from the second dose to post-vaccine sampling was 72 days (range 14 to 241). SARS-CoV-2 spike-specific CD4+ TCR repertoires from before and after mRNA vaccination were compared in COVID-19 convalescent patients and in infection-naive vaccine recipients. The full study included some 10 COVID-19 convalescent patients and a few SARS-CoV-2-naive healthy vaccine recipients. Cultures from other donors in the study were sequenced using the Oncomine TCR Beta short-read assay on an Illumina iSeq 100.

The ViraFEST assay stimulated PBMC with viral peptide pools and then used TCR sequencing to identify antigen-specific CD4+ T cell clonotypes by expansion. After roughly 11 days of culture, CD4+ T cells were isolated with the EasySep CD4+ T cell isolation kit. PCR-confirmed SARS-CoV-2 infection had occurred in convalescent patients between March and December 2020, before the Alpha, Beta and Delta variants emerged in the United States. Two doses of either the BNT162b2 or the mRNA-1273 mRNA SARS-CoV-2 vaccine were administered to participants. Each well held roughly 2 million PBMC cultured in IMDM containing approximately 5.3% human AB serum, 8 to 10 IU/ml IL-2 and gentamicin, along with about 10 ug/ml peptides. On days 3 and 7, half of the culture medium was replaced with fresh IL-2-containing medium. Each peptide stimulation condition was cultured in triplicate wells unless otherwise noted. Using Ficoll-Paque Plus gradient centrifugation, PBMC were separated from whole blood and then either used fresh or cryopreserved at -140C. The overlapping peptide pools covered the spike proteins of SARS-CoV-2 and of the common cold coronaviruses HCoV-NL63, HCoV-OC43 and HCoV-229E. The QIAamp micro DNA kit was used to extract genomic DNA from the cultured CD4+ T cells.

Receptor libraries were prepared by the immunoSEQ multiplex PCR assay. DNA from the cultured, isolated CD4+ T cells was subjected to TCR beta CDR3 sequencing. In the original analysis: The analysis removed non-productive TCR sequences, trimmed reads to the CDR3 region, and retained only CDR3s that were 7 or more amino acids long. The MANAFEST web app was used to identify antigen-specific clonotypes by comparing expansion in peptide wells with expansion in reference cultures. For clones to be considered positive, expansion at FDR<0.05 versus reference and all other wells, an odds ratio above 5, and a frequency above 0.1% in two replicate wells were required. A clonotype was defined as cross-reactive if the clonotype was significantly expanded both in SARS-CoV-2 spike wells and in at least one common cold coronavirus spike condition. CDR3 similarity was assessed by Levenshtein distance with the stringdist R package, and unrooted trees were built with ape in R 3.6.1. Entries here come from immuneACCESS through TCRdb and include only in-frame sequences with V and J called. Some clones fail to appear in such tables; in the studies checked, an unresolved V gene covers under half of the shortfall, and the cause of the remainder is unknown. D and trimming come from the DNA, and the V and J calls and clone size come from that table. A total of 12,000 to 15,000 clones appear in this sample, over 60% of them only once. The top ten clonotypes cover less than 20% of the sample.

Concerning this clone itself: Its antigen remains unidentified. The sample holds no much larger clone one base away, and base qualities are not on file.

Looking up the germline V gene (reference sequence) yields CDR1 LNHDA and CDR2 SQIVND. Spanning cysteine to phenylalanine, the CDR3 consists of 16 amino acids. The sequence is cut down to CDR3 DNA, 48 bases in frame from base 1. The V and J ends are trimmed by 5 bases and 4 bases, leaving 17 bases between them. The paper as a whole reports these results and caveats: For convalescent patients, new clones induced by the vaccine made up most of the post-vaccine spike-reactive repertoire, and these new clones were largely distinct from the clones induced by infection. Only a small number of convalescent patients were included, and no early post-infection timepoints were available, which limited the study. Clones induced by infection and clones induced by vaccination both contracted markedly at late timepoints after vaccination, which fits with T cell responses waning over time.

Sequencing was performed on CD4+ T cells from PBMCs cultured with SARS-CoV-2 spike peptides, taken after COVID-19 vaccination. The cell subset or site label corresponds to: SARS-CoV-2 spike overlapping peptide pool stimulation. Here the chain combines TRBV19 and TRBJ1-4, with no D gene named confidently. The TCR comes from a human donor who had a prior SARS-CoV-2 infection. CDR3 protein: CASSGRFWMGNEKLFF. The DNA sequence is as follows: TGTGCCAGTAGTGGCCGATTCTGGATGGGTAATGAAAAACTGTTTTTT.